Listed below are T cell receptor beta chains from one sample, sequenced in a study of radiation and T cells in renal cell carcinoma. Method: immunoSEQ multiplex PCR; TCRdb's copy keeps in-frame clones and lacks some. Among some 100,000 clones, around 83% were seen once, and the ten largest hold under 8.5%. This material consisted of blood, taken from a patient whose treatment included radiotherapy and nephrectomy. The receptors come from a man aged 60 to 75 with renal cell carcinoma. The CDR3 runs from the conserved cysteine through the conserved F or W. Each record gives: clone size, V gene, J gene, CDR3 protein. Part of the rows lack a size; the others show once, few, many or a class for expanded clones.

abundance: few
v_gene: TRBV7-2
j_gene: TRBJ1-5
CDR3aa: CASSDRGGQPQHF

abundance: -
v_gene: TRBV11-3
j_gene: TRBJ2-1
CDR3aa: CASSFPPGNEQFF

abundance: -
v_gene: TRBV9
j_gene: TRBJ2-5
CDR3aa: CASSVGPSGRGETQYF

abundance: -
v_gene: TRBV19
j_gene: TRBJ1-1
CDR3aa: CASTVDREVTEAFF

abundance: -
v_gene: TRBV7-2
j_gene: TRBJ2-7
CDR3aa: CASSLEGRSAYEQYF

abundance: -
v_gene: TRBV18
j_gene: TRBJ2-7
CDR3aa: CASSLATGDYEQYF

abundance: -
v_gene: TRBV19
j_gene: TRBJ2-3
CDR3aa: CASKSGRAEVTDTQYF

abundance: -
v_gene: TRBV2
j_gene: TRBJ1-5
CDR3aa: CASSDSGGGAGPQHF

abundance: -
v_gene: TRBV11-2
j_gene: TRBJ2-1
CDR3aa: CASSLDTNAFHYNEQFF

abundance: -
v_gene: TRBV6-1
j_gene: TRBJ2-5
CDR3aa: CASKRQGGGEQYF

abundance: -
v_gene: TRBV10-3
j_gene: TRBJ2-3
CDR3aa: CAISESTSEKEDTQYF

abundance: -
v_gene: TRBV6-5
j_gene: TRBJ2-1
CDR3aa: CASTTSGTSGRELFF

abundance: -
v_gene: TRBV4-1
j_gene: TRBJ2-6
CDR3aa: CASSHGDRRISVSGANVLTF

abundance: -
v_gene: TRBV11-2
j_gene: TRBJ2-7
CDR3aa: CASSQDGLAGELGEQYF

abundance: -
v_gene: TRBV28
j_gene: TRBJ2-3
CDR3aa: CASGSTDTQYF

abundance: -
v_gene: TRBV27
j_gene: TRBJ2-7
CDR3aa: CASSFGGAQYEQYF

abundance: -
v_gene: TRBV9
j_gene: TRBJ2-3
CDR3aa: CASSVVGAATGTQYF

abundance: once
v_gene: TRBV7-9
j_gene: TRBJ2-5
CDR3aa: CASSPGLKETQYF

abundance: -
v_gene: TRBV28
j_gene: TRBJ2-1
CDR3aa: CASSQRTVQREQFF

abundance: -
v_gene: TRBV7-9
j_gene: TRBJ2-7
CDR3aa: CASSRGSGRNEQYF

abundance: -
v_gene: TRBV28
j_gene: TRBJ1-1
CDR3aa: CASSFPPRRGGKAFF

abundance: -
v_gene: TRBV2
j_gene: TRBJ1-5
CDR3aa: CASNSRGNQPQHF

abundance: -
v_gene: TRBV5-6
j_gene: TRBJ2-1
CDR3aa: CASSWGQPALTIF

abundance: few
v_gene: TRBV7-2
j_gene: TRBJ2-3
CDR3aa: CASSLDPDLGTQYF

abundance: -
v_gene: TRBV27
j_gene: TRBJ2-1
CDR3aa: CASSLGPEGEQFF

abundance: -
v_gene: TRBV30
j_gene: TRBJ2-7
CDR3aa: CAWSQQGAGEQYF

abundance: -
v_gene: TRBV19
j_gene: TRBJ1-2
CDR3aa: CASKGLLGDQNYGYTF

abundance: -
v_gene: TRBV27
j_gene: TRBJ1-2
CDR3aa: CASRTKGDGYTF

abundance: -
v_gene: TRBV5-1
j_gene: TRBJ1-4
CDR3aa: CASSLGMGNEKLFF

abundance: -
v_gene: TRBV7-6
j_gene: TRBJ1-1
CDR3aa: CASSSWNTEAFF

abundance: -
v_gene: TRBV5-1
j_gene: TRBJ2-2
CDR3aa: CASTQGTSGSRELFF

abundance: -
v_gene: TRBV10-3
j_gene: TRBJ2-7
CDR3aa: CAISGTSGSLGEQYF

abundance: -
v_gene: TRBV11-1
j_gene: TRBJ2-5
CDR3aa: CASSLLDRQETQYF

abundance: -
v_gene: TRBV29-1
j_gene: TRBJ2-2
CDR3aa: CSVVSDNTGELFF

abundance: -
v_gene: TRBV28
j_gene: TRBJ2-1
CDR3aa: CASSLPIAGAGEQFF

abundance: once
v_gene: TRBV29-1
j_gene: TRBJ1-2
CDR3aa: CSVKSRGPYGYTF

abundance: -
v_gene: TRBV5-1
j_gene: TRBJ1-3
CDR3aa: CASSSGQVGNTIYF

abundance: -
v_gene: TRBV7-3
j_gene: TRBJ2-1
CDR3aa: CASGTGDNEQFF

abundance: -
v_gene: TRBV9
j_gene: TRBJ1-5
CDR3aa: CASRNIEKIRKMSNQPQHF

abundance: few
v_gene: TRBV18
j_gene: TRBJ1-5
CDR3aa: CASSPARGTNQPQHF

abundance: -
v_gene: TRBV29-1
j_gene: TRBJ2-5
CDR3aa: CSVAAGGFGETQYF

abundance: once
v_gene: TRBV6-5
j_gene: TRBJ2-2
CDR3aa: CASGTGGNTGELFF

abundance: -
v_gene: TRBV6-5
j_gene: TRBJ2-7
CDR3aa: CASSKTGIPTYEQYF

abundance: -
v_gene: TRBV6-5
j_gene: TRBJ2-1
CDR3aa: CASRRDSYNEQFF

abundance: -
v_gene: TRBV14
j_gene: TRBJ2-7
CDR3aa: CASSQVAGLAYEQYF

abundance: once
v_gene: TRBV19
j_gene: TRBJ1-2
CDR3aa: CASRDRAGGGGYTF

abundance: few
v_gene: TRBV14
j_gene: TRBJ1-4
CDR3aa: CASSQGWDSNEKLFF

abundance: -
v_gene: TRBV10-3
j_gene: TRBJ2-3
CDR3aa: CAIKVGTGGADTQYF

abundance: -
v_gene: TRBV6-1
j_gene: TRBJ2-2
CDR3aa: CASSAQGDTGELFF